The rows below give T cell receptor beta chains drawn from one sample of a study of PD-1 blockade in classical Hodgkin lymphoma. Libraries were prepared by immunoSEQ multiplex PCR; TCRdb keeps only in-frame clonotypes and omits some of them. The sample holds tens of thousands of clones; 70% to 85% are singletons and the top ten take about a fifth. This material consisted of peripheral blood mononuclear cells (PBMCs), taken at baseline. The receptors stem from a human donor with classical Hodgkin lymphoma. Both conserved end residues are part of each CDR3. Clone size is shown for a subset of rows, as once, few, many or a class of expanded clone.

cdr3_aa clone_size j_call v_call
CASSLYRSNQPQHF NA TRBJ1-5 TRBV19
CASLQSLLGDEQYF few TRBJ2-7 TRBV28
CASSFDQGTGELFF NA TRBJ2-2 TRBV27
CASSNTGSHGYTF NA TRBJ1-2 TRBV5-4
CASSKDRAITDTQYF NA TRBJ2-3 TRBV19
CSAGTGGTQYF few TRBJ2-3 TRBV20-1
CASSRDLTNYGYTF NA TRBJ1-2 TRBV27
CASSQVVPPSYEQYF NA NA TRBV4-2
CASSTPGTSGTYEQYF NA TRBJ2-7 TRBV9
CASSLEPGSTNEKLFF NA TRBJ1-4 TRBV5-1
CASRMWDTQYF NA TRBJ2-3 TRBV7-2
CASSPRLFPIYEQYF NA TRBJ2-7 TRBV28
CASSLGTGSGNTIYF NA TRBJ1-3 TRBV7-2
CASRRTGDGNTIYF NA TRBJ1-3 TRBV6-5
CASSPIVEGYGYTF few TRBJ1-2 TRBV6-6
CASSYMEVRSGELFF NA TRBJ2-2 TRBV7-8
CAWSVIHTGELFF NA TRBJ2-2 TRBV30
CASSPLVAKNIQYF NA TRBJ2-4 TRBV28
CSVEEGPYYEQYF NA TRBJ2-7 TRBV29-1
CASSEYVGATNQPQHF NA TRBJ1-5 TRBV6-1
CASSEKYEAFF NA TRBJ1-1 TRBV6-5
CAISEDPETTEAFF few TRBJ1-1 TRBV10-3
CARPGPGHSPLHF many TRBJ1-6 TRBV23-1
CASSAGPAGASTDTQYF NA TRBJ2-3 TRBV2
CASIESVSGYTF NA TRBJ1-2 TRBV10-1
CASSPQGPDATNEKLFF NA TRBJ1-4 TRBV18
CASSLEGGQPQHF NA TRBJ1-5 TRBV5-8
CASSVGQPLDTGELFF few TRBJ2-2 TRBV9
CASSPRPSEGELFF many TRBJ1-4 TRBV9
CASLGTQETQYF NA TRBJ2-5 TRBV7-2
CASSLVPDTQYF NA TRBJ2-3 TRBV5-1
CASRDRAGYTF NA TRBJ1-2 TRBV5-6
CASSIMTGSGVLSNQPQHF NA TRBJ1-5 TRBV28
CASSEAGGLRMSEQYF NA TRBJ2-7 TRBV2
CASSPRQSNEQFF NA TRBJ2-1 TRBV18
CASSLTTEDYGYTF NA TRBJ1-2 TRBV28
CASSLDPGTVYEQYF NA TRBJ2-7 TRBV5-1
CASSQSGTGNSPLHF NA TRBJ1-6 TRBV14
CASSLIQVNTEAFF NA TRBJ1-1 TRBV28
CSGTRGLVTDTQYF NA TRBJ2-3 TRBV29-1
CATSAGDTQYF NA TRBJ2-3 TRBV6-5
CASSQEARGRSGETQYF NA TRBJ2-5 TRBV4-2
CASSQDFGAGNQPQHF NA TRBJ1-5 TRBV4-2
CASQRGLDEQFF NA TRBJ2-1 TRBV6-5
CASSEDGSTGELFF NA TRBJ2-2 TRBV7-9
CASSEFRAPYEQYF few TRBJ2-7 TRBV6-1
CAISEGQGFDEQFF once TRBJ2-1 TRBV10-3
CASSLNVKQGDQLMNQPQHF NA TRBJ1-5 TRBV7-3